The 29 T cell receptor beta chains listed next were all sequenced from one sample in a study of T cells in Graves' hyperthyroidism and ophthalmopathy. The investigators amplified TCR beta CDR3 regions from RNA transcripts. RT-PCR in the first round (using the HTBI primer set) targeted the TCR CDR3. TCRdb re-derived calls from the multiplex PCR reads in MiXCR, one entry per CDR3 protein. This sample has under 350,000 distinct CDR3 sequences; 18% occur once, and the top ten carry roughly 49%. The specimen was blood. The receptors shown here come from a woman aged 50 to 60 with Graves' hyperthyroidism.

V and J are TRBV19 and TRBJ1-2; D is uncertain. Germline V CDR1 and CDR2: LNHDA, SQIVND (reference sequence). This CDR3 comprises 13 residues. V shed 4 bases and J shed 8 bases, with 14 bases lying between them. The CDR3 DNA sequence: TGTGCCAGTAGTACGGGATCTGGGAAGGGCTACACCTTC. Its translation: CASSTGSGKGYTF.

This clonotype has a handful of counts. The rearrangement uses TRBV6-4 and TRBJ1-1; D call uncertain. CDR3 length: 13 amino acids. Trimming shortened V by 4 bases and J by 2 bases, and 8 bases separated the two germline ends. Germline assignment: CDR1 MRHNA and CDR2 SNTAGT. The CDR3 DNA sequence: TGTGCCAGCAGTGTGACACCAAACACTGAAGCTTTCTTT. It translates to CASSVTPNTEAFF.

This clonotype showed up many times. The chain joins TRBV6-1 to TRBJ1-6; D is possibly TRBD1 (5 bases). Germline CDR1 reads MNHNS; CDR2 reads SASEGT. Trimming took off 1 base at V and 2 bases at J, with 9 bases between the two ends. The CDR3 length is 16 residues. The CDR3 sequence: CASSEDGAPYNSPLHF. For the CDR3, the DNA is TGTGCCAGCAGTGAAGACGGGGCCCCCTATAATTCACCCCTCCACTTT.

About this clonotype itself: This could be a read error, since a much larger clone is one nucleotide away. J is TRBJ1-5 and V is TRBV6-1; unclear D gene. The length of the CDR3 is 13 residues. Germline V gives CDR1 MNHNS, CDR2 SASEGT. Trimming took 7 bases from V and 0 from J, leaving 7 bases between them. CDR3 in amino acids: CASTPNSNQPQHF. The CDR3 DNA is TGTGCCAGCACCCCCAATAGCAATCAGCCCCAGCATTTT.

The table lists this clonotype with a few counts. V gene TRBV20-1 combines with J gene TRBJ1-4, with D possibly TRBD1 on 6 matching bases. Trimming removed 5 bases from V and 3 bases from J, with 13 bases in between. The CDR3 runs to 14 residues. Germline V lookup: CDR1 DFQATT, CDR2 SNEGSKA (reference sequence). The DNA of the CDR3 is TGCAGTGCTCAGCGGGGGGCTTCTAATGAAAAACTGTTTTTT. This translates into CSAQRGASNEKLFF.

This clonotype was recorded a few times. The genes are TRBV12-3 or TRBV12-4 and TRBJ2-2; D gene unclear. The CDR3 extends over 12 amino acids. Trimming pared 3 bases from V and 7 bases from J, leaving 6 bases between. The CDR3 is CASSFLVGELFF. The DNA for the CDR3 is TGTGCCAGCAGTTTTCTAGTCGGGGAGCTGTTTTTT.

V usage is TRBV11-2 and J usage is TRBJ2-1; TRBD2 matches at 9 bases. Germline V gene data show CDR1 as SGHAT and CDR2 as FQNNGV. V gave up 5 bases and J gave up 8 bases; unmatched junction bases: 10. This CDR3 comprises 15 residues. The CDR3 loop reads CASSLRLAAVDEQFF. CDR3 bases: TGTGCCAGCAGCCTAAGACTAGCGGCAGTAGATGAGCAGTTCTTC.

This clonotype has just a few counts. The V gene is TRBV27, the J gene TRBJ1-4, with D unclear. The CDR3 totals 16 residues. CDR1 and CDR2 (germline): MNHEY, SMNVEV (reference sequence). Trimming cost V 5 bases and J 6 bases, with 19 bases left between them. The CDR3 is CASSPSSGMPHEKLFF. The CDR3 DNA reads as TGTGCCAGCAGTCCATCCTCCGGGATGCCCCATGAAAAACTGTTTTTT.

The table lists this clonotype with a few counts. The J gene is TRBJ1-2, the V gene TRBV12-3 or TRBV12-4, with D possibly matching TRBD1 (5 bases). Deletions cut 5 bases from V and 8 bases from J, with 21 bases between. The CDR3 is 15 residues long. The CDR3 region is CASSKREGPVGGYTF. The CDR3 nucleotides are TGTGCCAGCAGTAAGCGGGAGGGGCCCGTGGGGGGCTACACCTTC.

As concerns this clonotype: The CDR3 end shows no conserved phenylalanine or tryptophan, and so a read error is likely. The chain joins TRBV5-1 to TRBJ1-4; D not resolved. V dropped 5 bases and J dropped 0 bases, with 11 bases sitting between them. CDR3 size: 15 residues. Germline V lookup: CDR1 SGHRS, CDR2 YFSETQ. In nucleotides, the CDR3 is TGCGCCAGCAGGTTGCCGGAAGCAACTAATGAAAAACTGTTTCTT. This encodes CASRLPEATNEKLFL.

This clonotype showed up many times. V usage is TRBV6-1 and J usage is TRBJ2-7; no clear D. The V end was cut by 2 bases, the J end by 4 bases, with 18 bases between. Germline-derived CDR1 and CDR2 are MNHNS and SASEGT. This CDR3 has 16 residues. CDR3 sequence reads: CASSEWHSSTYYEQYF. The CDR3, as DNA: TGTGCCAGCAGTGAATGGCACTCCTCCACCTATTACGAGCAGTACTTC.

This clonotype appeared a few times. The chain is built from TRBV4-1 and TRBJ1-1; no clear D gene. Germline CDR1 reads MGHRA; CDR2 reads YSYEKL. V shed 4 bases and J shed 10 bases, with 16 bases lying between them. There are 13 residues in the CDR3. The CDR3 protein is CASSPLGVAGAFF. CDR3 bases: TGCGCCAGCAGCCCCTTGGGCGTGGCTGGAGCTTTCTTT.

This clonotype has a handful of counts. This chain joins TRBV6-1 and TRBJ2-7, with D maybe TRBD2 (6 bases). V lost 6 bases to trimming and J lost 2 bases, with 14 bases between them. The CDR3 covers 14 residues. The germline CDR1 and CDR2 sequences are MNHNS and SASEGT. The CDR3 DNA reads TGTGCCAGCAGCCGTACGGGACTGACCTACGAGCAGTACGTC. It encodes CASSRTGLTYEQYV.

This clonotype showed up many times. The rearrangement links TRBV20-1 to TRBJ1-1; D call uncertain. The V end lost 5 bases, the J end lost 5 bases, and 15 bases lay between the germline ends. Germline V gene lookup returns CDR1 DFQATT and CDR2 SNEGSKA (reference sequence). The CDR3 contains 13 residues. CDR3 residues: CSAHMELWTEAFF. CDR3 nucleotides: TGCAGTGCTCACATGGAGTTGTGGACTGAAGCTTTCTTT.

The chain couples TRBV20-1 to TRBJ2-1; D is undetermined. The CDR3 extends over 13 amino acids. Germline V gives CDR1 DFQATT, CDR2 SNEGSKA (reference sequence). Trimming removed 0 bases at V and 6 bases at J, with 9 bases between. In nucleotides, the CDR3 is TGCAGTGCTAGAGATTTACCCTCCAATGAGCAGTTCTTC. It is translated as CSARDLPSNEQFF.

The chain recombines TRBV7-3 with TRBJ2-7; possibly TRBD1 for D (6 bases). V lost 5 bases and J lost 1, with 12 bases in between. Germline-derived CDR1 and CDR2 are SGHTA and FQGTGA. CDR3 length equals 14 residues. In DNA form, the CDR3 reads TGTGCCAGCAGCGAGGACGGACAGTCCTACGAGCAGTACTTC. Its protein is CASSEDGQSYEQYF.

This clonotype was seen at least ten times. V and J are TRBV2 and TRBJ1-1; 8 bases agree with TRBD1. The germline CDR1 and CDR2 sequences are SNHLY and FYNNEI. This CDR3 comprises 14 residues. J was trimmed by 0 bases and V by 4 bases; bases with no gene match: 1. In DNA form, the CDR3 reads TGTGCCAGCAGTGGGGACAGGATGAACACTGAAGCTTTCTTT. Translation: CASSGDRMNTEAFF.

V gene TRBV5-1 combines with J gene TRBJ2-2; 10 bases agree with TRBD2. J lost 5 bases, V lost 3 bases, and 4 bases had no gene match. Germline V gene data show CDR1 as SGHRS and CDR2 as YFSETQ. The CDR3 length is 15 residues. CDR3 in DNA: TGCGCCAGCAGCTCTAGCGGGAGTAGGACCGGGGAGCTGTTTTTT. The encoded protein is CASSSSGSRTGELFF.

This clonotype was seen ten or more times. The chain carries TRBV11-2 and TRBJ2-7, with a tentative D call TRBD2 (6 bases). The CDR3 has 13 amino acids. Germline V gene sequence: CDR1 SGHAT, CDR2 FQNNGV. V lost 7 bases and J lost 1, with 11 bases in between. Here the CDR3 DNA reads TGTGCCAGCACCCCTCGGGGGTCCTACGAGCAGTACTTC. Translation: CASTPRGSYEQYF. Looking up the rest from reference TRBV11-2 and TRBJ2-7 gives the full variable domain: EAGVAQSPRYKIIEKRQSVAFWCNPISGHATLYWYQQILGQGPKLLIQFQNNGVVDDSQLPKDRFSAERLKGVDSTLKIQPAKLEDSAVYLCASTPRGSYEQYFGPGTRLTVT.

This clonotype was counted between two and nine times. Here the CDR3 DNA reads TGCAGTGCCTGGGACTCCTCGGAGGGGCAGTTCTTC. It is translated as CSAWDSSEGQFF. This rearrangement joins TRBV20-1 to TRBJ2-1; D might be TRBD2 (6 bases). The ends were cut back, 6 bases at V and 12 bases at J, with 18 bases in the middle. Germline CDR1 and CDR2: DFQATT and SNEGSKA (reference sequence). The CDR3 length is 12 residues.

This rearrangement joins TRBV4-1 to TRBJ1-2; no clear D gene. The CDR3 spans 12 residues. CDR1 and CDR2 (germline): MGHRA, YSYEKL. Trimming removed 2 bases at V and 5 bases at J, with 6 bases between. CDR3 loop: CASSQMGYGYTF. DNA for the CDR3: TGCGCCAGCAGCCAAATGGGGTATGGCTACACCTTC.

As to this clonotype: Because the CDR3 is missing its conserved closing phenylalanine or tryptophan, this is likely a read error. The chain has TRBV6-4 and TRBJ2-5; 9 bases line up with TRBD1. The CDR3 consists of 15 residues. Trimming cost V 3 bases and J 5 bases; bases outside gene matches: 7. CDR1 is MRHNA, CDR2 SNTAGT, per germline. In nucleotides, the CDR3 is TGTGCCAGCAGTGAGACCACAGGGGGCATGGAGACCCAGTACCTC. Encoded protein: CASSETTGGMETQYL.

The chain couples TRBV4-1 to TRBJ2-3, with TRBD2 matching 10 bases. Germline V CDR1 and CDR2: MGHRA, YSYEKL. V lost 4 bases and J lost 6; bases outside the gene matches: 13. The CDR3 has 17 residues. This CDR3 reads CASSPQAGGRVFDTQYF. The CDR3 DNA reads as TGCGCCAGCAGCCCCCAAGCGGGAGGGCGAGTTTTTGATACGCAGTATTTT.

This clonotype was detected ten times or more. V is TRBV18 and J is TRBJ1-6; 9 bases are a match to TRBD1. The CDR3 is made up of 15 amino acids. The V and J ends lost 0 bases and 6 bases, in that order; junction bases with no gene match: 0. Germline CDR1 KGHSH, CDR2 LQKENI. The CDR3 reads CASSPPDRGNSPLHF. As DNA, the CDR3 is TGTGCCAGCTCACCACCGGACAGGGGTAATTCACCCCTCCACTTT.

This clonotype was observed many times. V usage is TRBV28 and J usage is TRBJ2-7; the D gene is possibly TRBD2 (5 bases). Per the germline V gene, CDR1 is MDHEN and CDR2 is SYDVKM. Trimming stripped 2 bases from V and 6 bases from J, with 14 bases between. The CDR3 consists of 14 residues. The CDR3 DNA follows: TGTGCCAGCAGTTTAGGAGGTGGAGATGGCGAGCAGTACTTC. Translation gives CASSLGGGDGEQYF.

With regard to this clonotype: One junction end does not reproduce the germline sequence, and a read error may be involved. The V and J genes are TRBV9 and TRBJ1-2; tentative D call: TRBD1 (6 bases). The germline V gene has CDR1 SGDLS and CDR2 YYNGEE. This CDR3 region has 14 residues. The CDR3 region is CASSDTTTGYDYTF. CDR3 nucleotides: TGTGCCAGCAGCGACACCACGACAGGCTATGACTACACCTTC.

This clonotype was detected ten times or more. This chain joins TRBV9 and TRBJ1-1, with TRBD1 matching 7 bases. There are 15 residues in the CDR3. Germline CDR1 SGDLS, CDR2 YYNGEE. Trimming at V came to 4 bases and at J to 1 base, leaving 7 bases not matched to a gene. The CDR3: CASSLTGTANTEAFF. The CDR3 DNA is TGTGCCAGCAGCCTAACCGGGACAGCGAACACTGAAGCTTTCTTT.

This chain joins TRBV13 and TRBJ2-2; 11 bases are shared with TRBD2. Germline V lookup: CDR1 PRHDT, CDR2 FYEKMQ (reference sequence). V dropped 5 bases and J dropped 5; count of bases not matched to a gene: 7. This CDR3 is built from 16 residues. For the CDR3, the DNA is TGTGCCAGCAGCGGCGGGACTAGCGGTTTTACCGGGGAGCTGTTTTTT. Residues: CASSGGTSGFTGELFF. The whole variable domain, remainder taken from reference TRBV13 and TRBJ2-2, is AAGVIQSPRHLIKEKRETATLKCYPIPRHDTVYWYQQGPGQDPQFLISFYEKMQSDKGSIPDRFSAQQFSDYHSELNMSSLELGDSALYFCASSGGTSGFTGELFFGEGSRLTVL.

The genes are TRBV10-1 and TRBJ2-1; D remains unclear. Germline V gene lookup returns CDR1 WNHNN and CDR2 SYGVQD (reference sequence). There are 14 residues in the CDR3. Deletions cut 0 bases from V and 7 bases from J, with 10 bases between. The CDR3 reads CASSESIGRNEQFF. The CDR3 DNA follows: TGCGCCAGCAGTGAGTCGATCGGCAGGAATGAGCAGTTCTTC.